This paragraph covers one TCR beta chain sequence. Trimming stripped 3 bases from V and 7 bases from J, with 14 bases between. Germline V gene data show CDR1 as KGHDR and CDR2 as SFDVKD. The CDR3 is 14 residues long. The sample is drawn from a study of blood T cell repertoires in COVID-19. Study background: The United States, Italy and Spain provided the acute and convalescent COVID-19 samples. Sources were T cells, B-cell-depleted T cells, or PBMCs; the material itself was cDNA or gDNA.

Per the study methods: Reference gene primer amplification gave nucleated cell count estimates. Clones were read by immunoSEQ multiplex PCR, and TCRdb kept only the in-frame ones, dropping some. V, J and clone size are those of that table, while D and trimming were read from the DNA. The sample lists fewer than 250,000 clones; 86% were seen once. The chain recombines TRBV24-1 with TRBJ1-2, with a weak D call TRBD1 (6 bases). The receptor comes from a woman between 70 and 85 years old with acute or convalescent COVID-19. Sequenced sample: peripheral blood. The CDR3 coding sequence is TGTGCCACCAGTGATGGCGCCGTGGGGGCTGGCTACACCTTC. The encoded protein is CATSDGAVGAGYTF.